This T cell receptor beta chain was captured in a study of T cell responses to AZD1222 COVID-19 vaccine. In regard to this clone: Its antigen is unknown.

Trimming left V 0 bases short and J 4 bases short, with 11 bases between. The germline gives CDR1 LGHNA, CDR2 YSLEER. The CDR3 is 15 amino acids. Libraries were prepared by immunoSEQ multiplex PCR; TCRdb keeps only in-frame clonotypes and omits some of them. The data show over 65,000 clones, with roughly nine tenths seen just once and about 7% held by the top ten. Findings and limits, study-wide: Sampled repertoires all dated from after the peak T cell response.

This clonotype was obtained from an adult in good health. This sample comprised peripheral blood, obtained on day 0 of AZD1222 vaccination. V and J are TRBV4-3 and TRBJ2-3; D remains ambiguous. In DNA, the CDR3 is TGCGCCAGCAGCCAAGAGGTGGGGTGGGCAGATACGCAGTATTTT. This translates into CASSQEVGWADTQYF.